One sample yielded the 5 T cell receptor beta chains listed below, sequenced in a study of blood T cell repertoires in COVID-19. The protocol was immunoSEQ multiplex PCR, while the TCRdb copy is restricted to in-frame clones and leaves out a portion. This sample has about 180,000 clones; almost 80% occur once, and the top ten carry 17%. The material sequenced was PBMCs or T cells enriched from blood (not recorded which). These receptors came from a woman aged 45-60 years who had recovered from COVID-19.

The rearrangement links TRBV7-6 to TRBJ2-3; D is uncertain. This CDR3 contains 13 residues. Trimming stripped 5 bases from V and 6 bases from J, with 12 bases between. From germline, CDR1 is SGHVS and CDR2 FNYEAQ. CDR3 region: CASSRLIQDTQYF. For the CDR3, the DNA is TGTGCCAGCAGCCGACTGATCCAGGATACGCAGTATTTT.

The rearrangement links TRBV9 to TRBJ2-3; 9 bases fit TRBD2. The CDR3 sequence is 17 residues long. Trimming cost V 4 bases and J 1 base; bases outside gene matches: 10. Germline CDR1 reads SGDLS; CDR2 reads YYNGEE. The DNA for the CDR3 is TGTGCCAGCAGCCCCCGGAGGGCTAGCGGGGGCACAGATACGCAGTATTTT. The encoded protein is CASSPRRASGGTDTQYF.

CDR3 in DNA: TGTGCCAGCAGTGAAACAGGTTTAGAGACCCAGTACTTC. This encodes CASSETGLETQYF. The rearrangement joins TRBV6-1 to TRBJ2-5; TRBD1 might be the D (5 bases). Germline lookup yields CDR1 MNHNS and CDR2 SASEGT. V dropped 2 bases and J dropped 4 bases, with 8 bases sitting between them. The CDR3 runs 13 residues.

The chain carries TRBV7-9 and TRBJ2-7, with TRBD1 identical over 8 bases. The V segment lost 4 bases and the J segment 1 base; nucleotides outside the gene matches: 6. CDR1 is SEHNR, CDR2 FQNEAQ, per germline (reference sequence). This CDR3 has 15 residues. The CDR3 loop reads CASSSRGTGSYEQYF. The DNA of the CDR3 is TGTGCCAGCAGCTCGAGGGGGACAGGATCCTACGAGCAGTACTTC.

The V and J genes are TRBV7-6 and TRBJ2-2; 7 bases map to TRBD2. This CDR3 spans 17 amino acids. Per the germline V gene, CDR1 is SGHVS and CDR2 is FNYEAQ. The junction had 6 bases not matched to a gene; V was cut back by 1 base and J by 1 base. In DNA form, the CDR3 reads TGTGCCAGCAGCTTAGGGGCCGGGGGGATGAACACCGGGGAGCTGTTTTTT. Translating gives CASSLGAGGMNTGELFF.